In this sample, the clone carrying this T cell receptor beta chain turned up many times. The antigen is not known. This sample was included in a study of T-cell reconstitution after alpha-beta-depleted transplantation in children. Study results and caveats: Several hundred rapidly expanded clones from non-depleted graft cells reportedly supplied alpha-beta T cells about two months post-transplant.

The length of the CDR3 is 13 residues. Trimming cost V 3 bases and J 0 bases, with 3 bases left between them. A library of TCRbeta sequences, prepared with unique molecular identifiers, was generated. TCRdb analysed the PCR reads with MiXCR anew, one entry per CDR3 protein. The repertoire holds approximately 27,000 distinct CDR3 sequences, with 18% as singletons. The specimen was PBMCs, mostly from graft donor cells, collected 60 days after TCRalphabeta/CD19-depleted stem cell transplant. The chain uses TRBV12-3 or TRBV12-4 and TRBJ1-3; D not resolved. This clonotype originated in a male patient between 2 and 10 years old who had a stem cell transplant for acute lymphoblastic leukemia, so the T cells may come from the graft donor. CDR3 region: CASSFPSGNTIYF. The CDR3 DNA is TGTGCCAGCAGTTTCCCCTCTGGAAACACCATATATTTT.